This TCR beta chain was captured by sequencing in a study of OX40 agonist ivuxolimab in advanced cancers. Blood specimens came from baseline, cycle 4 day 1, and cycle 7 day 1. The CDR3 is made up of 12 amino acids. Trimming removed 6 bases at V and 0 bases at J, with 5 bases between. The germline gives CDR1 MNHNY, CDR2 SVGAGI (reference sequence). Repertoires were generated with immunoSEQ multiplex PCR, while TCRdb's copy carries only in-frame clones and drops some. The data show tens of thousands of clones, roughly 91% seen once. The genes are TRBV6-6 and TRBJ1-1, with D hard to call. The sequence came from an adult with an advanced solid tumor such as melanoma, head and neck, liver or kidney cancer. Here the sequenced sample was CD4+ or CD8+ T cells sorted from blood, taken in a trial of the OX40 agonist ivuxolimab. CDR3 bases: TGTGCCAGCAGCCAGATGAACACTGAAGCTTTCTTT. Translating gives CASSQMNTEAFF.